The source of this T cell receptor beta chain is a study of Ad26.COV2.S vaccination and SARS-CoV-2 variants. Whole-study context: The vaccine Ad26.COV2.S was put into the muscle once, or twice with 56 days between. Findings of the study overall: Those who received vaccine or placebo ended up with similar non-spike TCR breadth. Overall T cell responses may have been underestimated by the analyses of TCR breadth and depth. Higher spike-specific TCR breadth was found in vaccine recipients than in placebo recipients.

The CDR3 totals 14 residues. Trimming cost V 6 bases and J 4 bases, with 13 bases left between them. Germline V gene sequence: CDR1 SNHLY, CDR2 FYNNEI. The treatment was: some 19 received Ad26.COV2.S at low or high dose, single or two shots; about 5 received placebo; per-sample allocation not given. Specimen acquisition occurred on day 63 following the initial vaccine or placebo injection. To note about this clone: Its antigen is not known.

The repertoire was sequenced with immunoSEQ multiplex PCR; TCRdb's copy has only in-frame clones and lacks some. The table has around 450,000 clones, approximately 92% seen once. The V call is TRBV2, the J call TRBJ2-1; a possible D gene is TRBD2 (5 bases). This clonotype originated in a person aged 18-60 years who received the Ad26.COV2.S COVID-19 vaccine or a placebo. The specimen was peripheral blood, collected in a trial of Ad26.COV2.S vaccine versus placebo. DNA for the CDR3: TGTGCCAGCAGGATAAGCGGAGAATACAATGAGCAGTTCTTC. Its translation is CASRISGEYNEQFF.